This T cell receptor (beta chain) comes out of a study of blood T cell repertoires in COVID-19. CDR1 and CDR2 from the germline V gene are KGHDR and SFDVKD. V trimming: 5 bases; J trimming: 0 bases; junction bases outside the gene matches: 8. This CDR3 has 19 amino acids. Sequenced by immunoSEQ multiplex PCR; TCRdb stores in-frame clones only, minus some. This sample has fewer than 300,000 clones, with approximately 90% found just once. Sequencing was done on a sample of PBMCs or T cells enriched from blood (not recorded which). V usage is TRBV24-1 and J usage is TRBJ2-3; 15 positions agree with TRBD2. The sequence came from a man between 18 and 35 years old who had recovered from COVID-19. The CDR3 sequence: CATSGTSGRASPSTDTQYF. The CDR3 nucleotides are TGTGCCACCAGTGGGACTAGCGGGAGGGCCTCCCCTAGCACAGATACGCAGTATTTT.